These T cell receptor beta chains were read from a single sample in a study of shared clonotypes between healthy human individuals. The assay was immunoSEQ multiplex PCR, and TCRdb's table has in-frame clones only and misses some. The sample comprises approximately 2,000,000 clones, 80% to 95% of which are singletons, and roughly 0.34% rests with the top ten. The sequenced sample consisted of naive CD4+ T cells from PBMCs. The receptors here all came from a man between 18 and 35 years old in good health. Some clones in this sample may be carry-over from other donors' samples. CDR3s include the opening cysteine and the closing phenylalanine or tryptophan. D genes are given only for firm matches. Clone size is not always given. Where it is, it says once, few, many or a class for expanded clones.

v_call: TRBV28; clone_size: NA; d_call: NA; j_call: TRBJ1-1; cdr3_nt: TGTGCCAGCAGTTTATGGGCAGCTTCGGACACTGAAGCTTTCTTT; cdr3_aa: CASSLWAASDTEAFF
v_call: TRBV7-2; clone_size: NA; d_call: NA; j_call: TRBJ1-1; cdr3_nt: TGTGCCAGCAGCCCTCAGTTTGACACTGAAGCTTTCTTT; cdr3_aa: CASSPQFDTEAFF
v_call: TRBV7-8; clone_size: NA; d_call: NA; j_call: TRBJ1-5; cdr3_nt: TGTGCCAGCAGCTTAGCGGGGGGTTGGTTTCAGCCCCAGCATTTT; cdr3_aa: CASSLAGGWFQPQHF
v_call: TRBV15; clone_size: NA; d_call: TRBD1; j_call: TRBJ2-7; cdr3_nt: TGTGCCACCAGCAGAGTGGGACAGATCCCAACCTTC; cdr3_aa: CATSRVGQIPTF
v_call: TRBV6-5; clone_size: once; d_call: TRBD1; j_call: TRBJ2-7; cdr3_nt: TGTGCCAGCAGGGCCGGGACAGGGACCTACGAGCAGTACTTC; cdr3_aa: CASRAGTGTYEQYF
v_call: TRBV6-5; clone_size: NA; d_call: NA; j_call: TRBJ1-1; cdr3_nt: TGTGCCAACAGTTACTCCGGCGGTTCGCCTGAAGCTTTCTTT; cdr3_aa: CANSYSGGSPEAFF
v_call: TRBV5-4; clone_size: NA; d_call: TRBD2; j_call: TRBJ2-5; cdr3_nt: TGTGCCAGCAGCTTGGTCTTAGCGGGAGCCCGAGAGACCCAGTACTTC; cdr3_aa: CASSLVLAGARETQYF
v_call: TRBV5-1; clone_size: NA; d_call: NA; j_call: TRBJ2-2; cdr3_nt: TGCGCCAGCAGCTTGGCCAACACCGGGGAGCTGTTTTTT; cdr3_aa: CASSLANTGELFF
v_call: TRBV11-2; clone_size: NA; d_call: NA; j_call: TRBJ2-1; cdr3_nt: TGTGCCAGCAGCTTAGTGGGGCTAGCGGTGAGGGGGAATGAGCAGTTCTTC; cdr3_aa: CASSLVGLAVRGNEQFF
v_call: TRBV6-5; clone_size: NA; d_call: NA; j_call: TRBJ1-3; cdr3_nt: TGTGCCAGCAGCACCGCAGGGTTCGGTGGAAACACCATATATTTT; cdr3_aa: CASSTAGFGGNTIYF
v_call: TRBV5-1; clone_size: NA; d_call: TRBD2; j_call: TRBJ2-7; cdr3_nt: TGCGCCAGCAGTAACCTAGCGGGAAGCTCCTACGAGCAGTACTTC; cdr3_aa: CASSNLAGSSYEQYF
v_call: TRBV4-3; clone_size: NA; d_call: NA; j_call: TRBJ1-2; cdr3_nt: TGCGCCAGCAGCCAAGACCCCGGGCCCTCCGATAACTATGGCTACACCTTC; cdr3_aa: CASSQDPGPSDNYGYTF
v_call: TRBV5-1; clone_size: NA; d_call: NA; j_call: TRBJ2-7; cdr3_nt: TGCGCCAGCAGACTGGAGGGGGCCGCCTACGAGCAGTACTTC; cdr3_aa: CASRLEGAAYEQYF
v_call: TRBV6-1; clone_size: NA; d_call: NA; j_call: TRBJ2-1; cdr3_nt: TGTGCCAGCAGTGAGGGGAGGAGGAATGAGCAGTTCTTC; cdr3_aa: CASSEGRRNEQFF
v_call: TRBV11-3; clone_size: NA; d_call: NA; j_call: TRBJ2-3; cdr3_nt: TGTGCCAGCACCAGGACCGGGAACCCCACAGATACGCAGTATTTT; cdr3_aa: CASTRTGNPTDTQYF
v_call: TRBV5-4; clone_size: NA; d_call: NA; j_call: TRBJ1-5; cdr3_nt: TGTGCCAGCAGCACAAACGGGGCCCAAAATAGCAATCAGCCCCAGCATTTT; cdr3_aa: CASSTNGAQNSNQPQHF
v_call: TRBV7-9; clone_size: NA; d_call: NA; j_call: TRBJ2-7; cdr3_nt: TGTGCCAGCAGCTTAATTTCGGTGGACGAGCAGTACTTC; cdr3_aa: CASSLISVDEQYF
v_call: TRBV5-8; clone_size: NA; d_call: TRBD1; j_call: TRBJ2-3; cdr3_nt: TGTGCCAGCAGCTCGGGGGACAGGATTTATACGCAGTATTTT; cdr3_aa: CASSSGDRIYTQYF
v_call: TRBV11-2; clone_size: NA; d_call: NA; j_call: TRBJ2-7; cdr3_nt: TGTGCCAGCAGCCTCGAGGACGGCCCCTACGAGCAGTACTTC; cdr3_aa: CASSLEDGPYEQYF
v_call: TRBV5-1; clone_size: NA; d_call: TRBD1; j_call: TRBJ2-5; cdr3_nt: TGCGCCAGCAGCTCGGAAGGGACAGGGACCCAGTACTTC; cdr3_aa: CASSSEGTGTQYF
v_call: TRBV18; clone_size: NA; d_call: NA; j_call: TRBJ1-5; cdr3_nt: TGTGCCAGCTCACCTCAGAACGGGAGGGGCAATCAGCCCCAGCATTTT; cdr3_aa: CASSPQNGRGNQPQHF